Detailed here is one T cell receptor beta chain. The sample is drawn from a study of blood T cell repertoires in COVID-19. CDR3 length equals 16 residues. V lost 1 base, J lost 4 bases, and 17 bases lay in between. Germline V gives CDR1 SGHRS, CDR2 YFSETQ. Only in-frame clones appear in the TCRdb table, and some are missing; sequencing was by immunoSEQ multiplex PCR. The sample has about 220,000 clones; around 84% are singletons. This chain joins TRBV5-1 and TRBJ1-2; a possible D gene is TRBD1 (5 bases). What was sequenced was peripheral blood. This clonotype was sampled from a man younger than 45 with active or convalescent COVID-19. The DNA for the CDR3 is TGCGCCAGCAGCTTGACATTAAAGACAGAGATCTATGGCTACACCTTC. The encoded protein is CASSLTLKTEIYGYTF.